The present entry profiles one TCR beta chain with its context. Its target is not known. PCR was performed using 60 Vbeta and 13 Jbeta primers. Produced via immunoSEQ multiplex PCR; TCRdb's table is partial and in-frame only. The repertoire holds around 180,000 clones, with around 85% as singletons. The record originates from a study of cytomegalovirus exposure and HLA in healthy donors. The V gene's germline CDR1 is LNHDA and CDR2 SQIVND (reference sequence). V lost 8 bases, J lost 5 bases, and 9 bases stayed unmatched. The CDR3 extends over 14 amino acids. Study-wide findings and caveats: In the analysis, some V segments, TRBV6-2 and TRBV6-3 included, were excluded as indistinguishable.

The rearrangement links TRBV19 to TRBJ1-2; 9 bases fit TRBD1. Source material: PBMCs. This TCR was recovered from a young man in good health and CMV-seronegative. The CDR3 is CASRPGQGGYGYTF. The CDR3 DNA follows: TGTGCCAGTCGGCCGGGACAGGGCGGATATGGCTACACCTTC. Based on the CDR3 plus reference TRBV19 and TRBJ1-2, the full variable domain is DGGITQSPKYLFRKEGQNVTLSCEQNLNHDAMYWYRQDPGQGLRLIYYSQIVNDFQKGDIAEGYSVSREKKESFPLTVTSAQKNPTAFYLCASRPGQGGYGYTFGSGTRLTVV.